This T cell receptor (beta chain) was sequenced for a study of blood T cell repertoires in COVID-19. Study background: The study drew acute and convalescent COVID-19 samples from the United States, Italy and Spain. PBMCs, B-cell-depleted T cells, or T cells were the source of the cDNA or gDNA that made up the material.

This clone was observed a single time. The germline gives CDR1 LNHDA, CDR2 SQIVND (reference sequence). The CDR3 is made up of 13 amino acids. V dropped 4 bases and J dropped 3 bases, with 6 bases sitting between them. Authors' processing steps: Reference gene primer amplification yielded estimated nucleated cell counts. Repertoires were generated with immunoSEQ multiplex PCR, while TCRdb's copy carries only in-frame clones and drops some. From that table come the V and J calls and clone size; the DNA was used to work out D and trimming. This sample yields roughly 240,000 clones, of which roughly 83% are seen a single time; 3.5% to 5.5% belongs to the top ten.

The chain employs TRBV19 and TRBJ2-2, with D perhaps matching TRBD1 (6 bases). This receptor was identified in a man aged 55 to 69 who had recovered from COVID-19. The specimen sequenced was peripheral blood. In DNA, the CDR3 is TGTGCCAGTAGTAAGGGGGACACCGGGGAGCTGTTTTTT. It is translated as CASSKGDTGELFF.